This entry lists 5 T cell receptor beta chains sequenced from one sample in a study of blood T cell repertoires in COVID-19. Only in-frame clones appear in the TCRdb table, and some are missing; sequencing was by immunoSEQ multiplex PCR. The table records 90,000 to 140,000 clones, around 76% of them present only once. Sequencing was performed on peripheral blood. Receptor source: an older woman with acute or convalescent COVID-19.

V usage is TRBV5-1 and J usage is TRBJ1-5, with D unclear. From germline, CDR1 is SGHRS and CDR2 YFSETQ. Deletions cut 5 bases from V and 0 bases from J, with 12 bases between. This CDR3 comprises 15 residues. For the CDR3, the DNA is TGCGCCAGCAGTCGGTTCGGGGATAGCAATCAGCCCCAGCATTTT. Protein product: CASSRFGDSNQPQHF.

This clone was counted many times. The V and J genes are TRBV7-2 and TRBJ1-2; TRBD1 is a possible D gene (5 bases). The V and J ends lost 1 base and 5 bases respectively, with 17 bases between them. The CDR3 is 16 amino acids. Germline V gene data show CDR1 as SGHTA and CDR2 as FQGNSA. CDR3 amino acids: CASSLGGRASGYGYTF. The CDR3 DNA follows: TGTGCCAGCAGCTTAGGCGGCAGGGCCTCAGGGTATGGCTACACCTTC. Full variable domain (rest looked up from reference TRBV7-2 and TRBJ1-2): GAGVSQSPSNKVTEKGKDVELRCDPISGHTALYWYRQSLGQGLEFLIYFQGNSAPDKSGLPSDRFSAERTGGSVSTLTIQRTQQEDSAVYLCASSLGGRASGYGYTFGSGTRLTVV.

The chain has TRBV27 and TRBJ2-7, with 7 positions matching TRBD1. The CDR3 has 15 residues. CDR1 is MNHEY and CDR2 is SMNVEV in the germline V gene (reference sequence). The J segment lost 2 bases and the V segment lost 0 bases, leaving 4 bases of the junction unmatched. CDR3 amino acids: CASSLSPTGTYEQYF. CDR3 sequence (DNA): TGTGCCAGCAGTTTATCCCCGACAGGGACCTACGAGCAGTACTTC.

The gene calls are TRBV3-1 (or the pseudogene TRBV3-2) and TRBJ1-4; a possible D gene is TRBD1 (6 bases). The ends were cut back, 2 bases at V and 2 bases at J, with 12 bases in the middle. CDR3 size: 16 residues. Germline CDR1 and CDR2: LGHDT and YNNKEL (reference sequence). The CDR3 spells CASSQSRGGTNEKLFF. CDR3 sequence (DNA): TGTGCCAGCAGCCAAAGTAGGGGGGGGACTAATGAAAAACTGTTTTTT.

This sequence joins TRBV28 and TRBJ2-2; 10 bases align to TRBD1. V gave up 6 bases and J gave up 6 bases; unmatched junction bases: 1. The CDR3 sequence is 13 residues long. Germline CDR1 and CDR2: MDHEN and SYDVKM. The CDR3 region is CASRGTGAGELFF. DNA for the CDR3: TGTGCCAGCAGGGGGACAGGGGCCGGGGAGCTGTTTTTT. Using reference TRBV28 and TRBJ2-2 for the parts outside the CDR3, the full variable domain is DVKVTQSSRYLVKRTGEKVFLECVQDMDHENMFWYRQDPGLGLRLIYFSYDVKMKEKGDIPEGYSVSREKKERFSLILESASTNQTSMYLCASRGTGAGELFFGEGSRLTVL.